Listed here are 16 T cell receptor beta chains from one sample, sequenced in a study of human T cells and chemical hapten exposure. Sample time point: patch test 2, 6 weeks after DPC sensitization. Treatment: therapeutic diphenylcyclopropenone sensitization with weekly scalp DPC. Using its own MiXCR run on the RACE reads, TCRdb lists one record per CDR3 protein. This sample has roughly 380,000 distinct CDR3 sequences; roughly 6% occur once, and the top ten carry less than 6.5%. Here the sequenced sample was whole blood, taken in connection with sensitization to the hapten diphenylcyclopropenone (DPC). All receptors come from a young woman with alopecia areata. Some clones in this sample may be carry-over from other donors' samples.

This clonotype was counted ten times or more. The chain has TRBV12-3 or TRBV12-4 and TRBJ1-5; weak D call: TRBD1 (6 bases). Trimming took 6 bases from V and 6 from J, leaving 18 bases between them. The CDR3 totals 15 residues. The CDR3 nucleotides read TGTGCCAGCAGCAAACAGGGATTCGTAGCTCAGCCCCAGCATTTT. This gives the protein CASSKQGFVAQPQHF.

About this clonotype: Relative to the germline gene, one junction end is altered; a read error may explain this. The chain employs TRBV7-9 and TRBJ2-7; D remains ambiguous. Germline V gene sequence: CDR1 SEHNR, CDR2 FQNEAQ (reference sequence). The CDR3 has 12 residues. CDR3 bases: TGTGCCAGCTCCCCGACTGGATACGGGCAGTACTTC. Protein sequence: CASSPTGYGQYF.

This clonotype has at least ten counts. This rearrangement joins TRBV7-2 to TRBJ1-2, with D unclear. Trimming stripped 1 base from V and 6 bases from J, with 12 bases between. CDR3 length: 14 residues. Germline V gives CDR1 SGHTA, CDR2 FQGNSA. The CDR3 bases are TGTGCCAGCAGCTTAGTCGCACAGCCTAATGGCTACACCTTC. This translates into CASSLVAQPNGYTF.

This clonotype occurred many times. The chain links TRBV7-9 to TRBJ2-1, with D unclear. Germline values: CDR1 SEHNR, CDR2 FQNEAQ (reference sequence). This CDR3 contains 12 residues. Deletions cut 5 bases from V and 5 bases from J, with 7 bases between. CDR3: CASSPQNNEQFF. The DNA for the CDR3 is TGTGCCAGCAGCCCACAAAACAATGAGCAGTTCTTC.

J is TRBJ1-5 and V is TRBV7-9; 8 bases are shared with TRBD1. V was clipped by 3 bases and J by 3 bases; unmatched bases: 7. There are 16 residues in the CDR3. Per germline, CDR1 SEHNR and CDR2 FQNEAQ (reference sequence). The CDR3, as DNA: TGTGCCAGCAGCTTCCGGAGGACAGGGCCCAATCAGCCCCAGCATTTT. Residues: CASSFRRTGPNQPQHF.

The V and J genes are TRBV6-5 and TRBJ1-1; possible D gene TRBD1, 5 bases. There are 14 residues in the CDR3. Germline V gene data show CDR1 as MNHEY and CDR2 as SVGAGI. Trimming shortened V by 7 bases and J by 1 base, and 13 bases separated the two germline ends. In DNA, the CDR3 is TGTGCCAGCACCAACAGGCAGTCGAACACTGAAGCTTTCTTT. Protein sequence: CASTNRQSNTEAFF.

This rearrangement joins TRBV6-5 to TRBJ1-2, with D tentatively TRBD1 (5 bases). Trimming removed 1 base from V and 3 bases from J, with 12 bases in between. There are 15 residues in the CDR3. CDR1 is MNHEY, CDR2 SVGAGI, per germline. Here the CDR3 reads CASSYLGPLDYGYTF. The CDR3 DNA is TGTGCCAGCAGTTACTTGGGACCTCTTGACTATGGCTACACCTTC.

This clonotype was counted many times. The chain links TRBV4-3 to TRBJ1-1, with 8 bases aligning to TRBD1. The CDR3 sequence is 15 residues long. Losses at the gene ends were 5 bases for V and 2 bases for J; bases not matched to a gene: 7. Per the germline V gene, CDR1 is LGHNA and CDR2 is YSLEER. The CDR3 region is CASSFTTGVNTEAFF. The DNA of the CDR3 is TGCGCCAGCAGCTTTACGACAGGGGTCAACACTGAAGCTTTCTTT.

The gene calls are TRBV7-2 and TRBJ2-1; 12 nucleotides agree with TRBD2. Per the germline V gene, CDR1 is SGHTA and CDR2 is FQGNSA. Unmatched junction bases numbered 3, after V lost 5 bases and J lost 7 bases. There are 14 residues in the CDR3. CDR3 sequence (DNA): TGTGCCAGCAGCCCGCTAGCGGGGGGGAATGAGCAGTTCTTC. This encodes CASSPLAGGNEQFF.

This clonotype occurred many times. The rearrangement joins TRBV5-5 to TRBJ2-5; D is uncertain. Looked up from germline, CDR1 is SGHKS and CDR2 is YYEKEE (reference sequence). The CDR3 contains 14 residues. V was clipped by 7 bases and J by 2 bases, with 15 bases between them. CDR3 in amino acids: CASGRMATQETQYF. CDR3 bases: TGTGCCAGCGGGCGGATGGCGACGCAAGAGACCCAGTACTTC. Full variable domain (remainder filled in from reference TRBV5-5 and TRBJ2-5): DAGVTQSPTHLIKTRGQQVTLRCSPISGHKSVSWYQQVLGQGPQFIFQYYEKEERGRGNFPDRFSARQFPNYSSELNVNALLLGDSALYLCASGRMATQETQYFGPGTRLLVL.

This clonotype has just a few counts. This sequence joins TRBV4-1 and TRBJ2-1; 9 bases align to TRBD2. Germline CDR1 MGHRA, CDR2 YSYEKL. The CDR3 loop spans 14 amino acids. With 8 bases clipped from V and 8 bases from J, the junction kept 10 bases outside the gene matches. CDR3 coding DNA: TGCGCCAGCGGGGCCGGCGGGGGGGCCGATGAGCAGTTCTTC. Its protein product is CASGAGGGADEQFF.

This clonotype came up many times. Its ends do not fully match the called genes, so a read error is possible. V is TRBV7-9 and J is TRBJ1-2, with D unclear. Germline V CDR1 and CDR2: SEHNR, FQNEAQ (reference sequence). The CDR3 extends over 12 amino acids. CDR3 coding DNA: TGTGCCAGCAGCTCATCTTTAATGGGCCTCTCCTTC. Amino acids: CASSSSLMGLSF.

This clonotype was detected only a few times. The rearrangement joins TRBV12-3 or TRBV12-4 to TRBJ2-7, with 7 positions matching TRBD1. The CDR3 spans 15 residues. Trimming at V came to 5 bases and at J to 2 bases, leaving 9 bases not matched to a gene. The CDR3 reads CASSDEGQRTYEQYF. The CDR3, as DNA: TGTGCCAGCAGTGATGAGGGACAGCGAACCTACGAGCAGTACTTC.

This clonotype has more than one count but fewer than ten. The V call is TRBV20-1, the J call TRBJ2-1; D is possibly TRBD2 (6 bases). The CDR3 is 13 amino acids. Germline CDR1 DFQATT, CDR2 SNEGSKA (reference sequence). Trimming stripped 5 bases from V and 6 bases from J, with 14 bases between. CDR3 DNA: TGCAGTGCTCCACTGCACGGGGGCAATGAGCAGTTCTTC. The encoded protein is CSAPLHGGNEQFF.

J is TRBJ2-7 and V is TRBV4-1; no clear D. From germline, CDR1 is MGHRA and CDR2 YSYEKL. V was clipped by 0 bases and J by 4 bases, with 10 bases between them. The CDR3 extends over 14 amino acids. The CDR3 region has the DNA TGCGCCAGCAGCCAAGAGAACTGGGGTTACGAGCAGTACTTC. Translation: CASSQENWGYEQYF.

This clonotype was seen at least ten times. The chain is built from TRBV7-2 and TRBJ2-3, with D unresolved. V shed 3 bases and J shed 1 base, with 11 bases lying between them. Germline CDR1 is SGHTA and CDR2 is FQGNSA. The CDR3 loop spans 15 amino acids. CDR3 sequence: CASSLGVMGTDTQYF. Written as DNA, the CDR3 is TGTGCCAGCAGCTTGGGCGTGATGGGCACAGATACGCAGTATTTT.